Sequencing of this T cell receptor beta chain was carried out in a study of immune evolution from preneoplasia to lung adenocarcinoma (dated by TCRdb to the early 2020s). A note on the overall study: The study combined immune gene expression, TCR sequencing and multiplex immunofluorescence to profile immune contexture across lung adenocarcinoma precursors and invasive adenocarcinoma. Resected precursor lesions (AAH, AIS, MIA) and invasive adenocarcinomas were compared with paired morphologically normal lung tissue. The sample size depended on which specimens were available, not on a prior power calculation. The immune data were combined with whole exome sequencing and methylation data from the same cohort of nodules. The overall cohort was made up of a few dozen patients with pulmonary nodules who had surgical resection. TCR sequencing data were obtained from around 56 patients. The study reported that fewer than 130 samples were used for TCR sequencing. POLYSOLVER was used to infer Class I HLA alleles from exome data, and LOHHLA was used to detect allele-specific HLA loss.

TCR beta CDR3 regions were sequenced from DNA using the immunoSEQ hsTCRbeta Kit. The source study handled its data this way. The ImmunoSEQ Analyzer was used to analyse the TCR sequencing data. T cell clonality was defined as 1 minus Pielou's evenness, calculated on productive rearrangements. The inverse Simpson index, applied to productive templates, was used to measure T cell diversity. T cell density was TCR beta template counts normalized to usable DNA, estimated by amplifying and sequencing housekeeping genes. TCR metrics were compared across histologic stages using two-sided Kruskal-Wallis tests. TCRdb took over this immuneACCESS table, retaining in-frame rearrangements with V and J assigned. Such tables are incomplete; in checked studies, under half of the missing clones stem from an unresolved V gene, and the remainder is unexplained. V and J calls and clone size come straight from that table; D and trimming were deduced from the DNA. Across this sample there are several thousand clones, with roughly half seen only once. 7% to 7.5% of the sample is held by the ten biggest clonotypes.

Concerning this clone: What antigen it recognizes has not been identified. Base qualities are missing; no much larger clone stands one base away.

Patients underwent resection in Japan or China between about 2014 and 2017. Histologic diagnosis of each case was confirmed independently by two lung cancer pathologists on H&E slides. FFPE tissue was used for DNA isolation with the AllPrep DNA/RNA FFPE Kit. Spanning cysteine to phenylalanine, the CDR3 consists of 13 amino acids. Only the CDR3 region is kept as DNA, spanning 39 bases read in frame from base 1. V and J lose 2 bases and 1 base, and a span of 5 bases separates them. CDR1 and CDR2 are read off the germline V gene as MNHNS and SASEGT. What the work shows at the level of the full study, not this receptor alone: Normal lung had the highest top T cell clone frequencies, which appeared to decline progressively from AAH through AIS, MIA and invasive adenocarcinoma. All patients were from Japan and China, so applicability to Western populations was uncertain. Clonality was highest in normal lung, while later-stage lesions appeared to show lower clonality but higher T cell density and diversity. The findings were based on association rather than direct causation, and larger cohorts with long-term follow-up and longitudinal biopsies were deemed needed.

Sequences were obtained from FFPE normal lung tissue adjacent to the tumor. The origin of this receptor is a person aged 50-59 years with lung adenocarcinoma. The sequence is built from TRBV6-1 and TRBJ1-1; no D gene is confidently identified. In nucleotides, the sequence is TGTGCCAGCAGTGAATTGTGGAACACTGAAGCTTTCTTT. It translates to CASSELWNTEAFF.